The source of this TCR beta chain is a study of CD8 T cells in ankylosing spondylitis. Study results and caveats: Apparently characteristic of ankylosing spondylitis blood was a TCR beta motif (fewer than ten highly homologous variants).

TCRdb independently ran MiXCR on the 5' RACE reads; one entry per CDR3 protein. In the table there are 700,000 to 850,000 distinct CDR3 sequences, approximately 12% of which are singletons. The V end was cut by 5 bases, the J end by 6 bases, with 19 bases between. The CDR3 is 16 residues long. Germline loops: CDR1 SGHTA, CDR2 FQGNSA. Concerning this clonotype itself: Its antigen is still unknown.

The TCR was taken from a male donor with ankylosing spondylitis. Sequenced material: blood, either unsorted or a sorted T cell fraction (not recorded which). The gene calls are TRBV7-2 and TRBJ2-2; D tentatively fits TRBD1 or TRBD2 (5 bases each). The CDR3 loop is CASSPRTRGIPGELFF. The CDR3 DNA reads as TGTGCCAGCAGCCCCCGGACAAGAGGGATACCCGGGGAGCTGTTTTTT.